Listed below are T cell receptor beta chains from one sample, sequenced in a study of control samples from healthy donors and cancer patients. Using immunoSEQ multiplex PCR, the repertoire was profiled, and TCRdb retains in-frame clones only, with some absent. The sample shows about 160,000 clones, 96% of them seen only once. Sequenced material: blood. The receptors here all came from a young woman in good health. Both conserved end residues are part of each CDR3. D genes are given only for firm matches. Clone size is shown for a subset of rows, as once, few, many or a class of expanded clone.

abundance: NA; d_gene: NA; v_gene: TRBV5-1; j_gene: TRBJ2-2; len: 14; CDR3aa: CASSLGSGPGELFF; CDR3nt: TGCGCCAGCAGCTTGGGTTCAGGGCCCGGGGAGCTGTTTTTT
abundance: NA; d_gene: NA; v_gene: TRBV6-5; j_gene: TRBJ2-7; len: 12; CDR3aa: CASRTVSYEQYF; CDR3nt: TGTGCCAGTCGGACGGTCTCCTACGAGCAGTACTTC
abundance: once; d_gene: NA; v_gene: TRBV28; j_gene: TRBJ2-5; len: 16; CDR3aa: CASSLSRDGAPETQYF; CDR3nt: TGTGCCAGCAGTTTATCACGGGACGGAGCACCTGAGACCCAGTACTTC
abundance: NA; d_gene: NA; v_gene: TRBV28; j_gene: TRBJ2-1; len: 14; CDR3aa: CASSLRGSYNEQFF; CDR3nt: TGTGCCAGCAGTTTAAGGGGTTCCTACAATGAGCAGTTCTTC
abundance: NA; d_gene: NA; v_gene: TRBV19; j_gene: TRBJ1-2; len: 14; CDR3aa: CASSANRADYGYTF; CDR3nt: TGTGCCAGTAGTGCCAACAGGGCTGACTATGGCTACACCTTC
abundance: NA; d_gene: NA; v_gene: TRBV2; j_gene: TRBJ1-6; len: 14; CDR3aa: CASERSSYNSPLHF; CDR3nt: TGTGCCAGCGAACGGAGCTCCTATAATTCACCCCTCCACTTT
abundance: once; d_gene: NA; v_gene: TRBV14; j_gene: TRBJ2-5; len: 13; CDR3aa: CASSIGASETQYF; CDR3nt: TGTGCCAGCAGCATCGGGGCCTCGGAGACCCAGTACTTC
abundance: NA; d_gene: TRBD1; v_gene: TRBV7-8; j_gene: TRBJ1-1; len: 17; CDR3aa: CASSLGAGGNSRAEAFF; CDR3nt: TGTGCCAGCAGCTTAGGGGCAGGGGGCAACAGTCGTGCTGAAGCTTTCTTT
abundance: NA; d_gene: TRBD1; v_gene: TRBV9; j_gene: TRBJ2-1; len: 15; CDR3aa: CASSVATGRYNEQFF; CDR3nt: TGTGCCAGCAGCGTAGCGACAGGGCGCTACAATGAGCAGTTCTTC
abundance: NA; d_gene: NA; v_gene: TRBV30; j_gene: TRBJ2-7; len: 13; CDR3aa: CAWSSWGLHEQYF; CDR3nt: TGTGCCTGGAGTTCTTGGGGCCTTCACGAGCAGTACTTC
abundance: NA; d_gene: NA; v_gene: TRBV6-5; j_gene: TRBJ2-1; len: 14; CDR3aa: CASSRGSSYNEQFF; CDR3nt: TGTGCCAGCAGTAGGGGTAGCTCCTACAATGAGCAGTTCTTC
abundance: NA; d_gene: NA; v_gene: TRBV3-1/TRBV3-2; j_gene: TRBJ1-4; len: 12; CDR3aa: CASSQEAEKLFF; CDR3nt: TGTGCCAGCAGCCAAGAAGCTGAAAAACTGTTTTTT
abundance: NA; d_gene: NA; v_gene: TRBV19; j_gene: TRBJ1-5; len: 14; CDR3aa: CASTKYSSNQPQHF; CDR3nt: TGTGCCAGTACCAAGTACAGTAGCAATCAGCCCCAGCATTTT
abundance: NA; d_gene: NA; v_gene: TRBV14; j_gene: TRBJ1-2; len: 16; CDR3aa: CASSQDIGVPNYGYTF; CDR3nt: TGTGCCAGCAGCCAAGATATCGGGGTACCTAACTATGGCTACACCTTC
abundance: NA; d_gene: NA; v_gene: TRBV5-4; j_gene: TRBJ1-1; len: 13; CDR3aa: CASSAGWGTEAFF; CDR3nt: TGTGCCAGCAGCGCAGGGTGGGGGACTGAAGCTTTCTTT
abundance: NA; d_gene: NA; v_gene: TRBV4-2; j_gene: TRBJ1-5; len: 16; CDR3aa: CASSQDDGRRNQPQHF; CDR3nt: TGTGCCAGCAGCCAAGATGACGGCAGGCGGAATCAGCCCCAGCATTTT
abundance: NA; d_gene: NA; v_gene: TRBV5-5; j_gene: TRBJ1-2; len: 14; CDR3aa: CASSLLVGNYGYTF; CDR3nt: TGTGCCAGCAGCTTGCTGGTCGGCAACTATGGCTACACCTTC
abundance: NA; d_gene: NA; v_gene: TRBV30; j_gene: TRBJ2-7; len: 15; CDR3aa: CAWSPIGRMTYEQYF; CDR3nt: TGTGCCTGGAGTCCCATCGGACGGATGACCTACGAGCAGTACTTC
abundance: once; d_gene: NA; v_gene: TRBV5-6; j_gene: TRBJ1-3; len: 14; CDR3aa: CASSLGTSGNTIYF; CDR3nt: TGTGCCAGCAGCTTGGGCACCTCTGGAAACACCATATATTTT
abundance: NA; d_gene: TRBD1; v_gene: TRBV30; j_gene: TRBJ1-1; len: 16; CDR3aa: CAWSLDRSLGTAEAFF; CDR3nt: TGTGCCTGGAGTCTGGACAGGAGTTTGGGGACCGCTGAAGCTTTCTTT
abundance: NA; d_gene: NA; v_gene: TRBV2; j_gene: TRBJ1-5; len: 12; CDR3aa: CAIGQRLGPQHF; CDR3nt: TGTGCCATCGGACAGAGACTTGGGCCCCAGCATTTT
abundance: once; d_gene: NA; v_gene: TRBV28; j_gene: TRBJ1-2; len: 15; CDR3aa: CASSLPFGANYGYTF; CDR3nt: TGTGCCAGCAGTTTACCTTTCGGGGCCAACTATGGCTACACCTTC
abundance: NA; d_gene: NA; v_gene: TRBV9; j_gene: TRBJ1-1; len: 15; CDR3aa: CASSVGVSVNTEAFF; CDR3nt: TGTGCCAGCAGCGTAGGGGTCTCCGTGAACACTGAAGCTTTCTTT
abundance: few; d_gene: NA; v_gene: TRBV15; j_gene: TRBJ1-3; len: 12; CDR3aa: CATSRDMNTIYF; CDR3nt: TGTGCCACCAGCAGAGATATGAACACCATATATTTT
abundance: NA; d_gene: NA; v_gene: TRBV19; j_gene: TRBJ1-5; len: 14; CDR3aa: CASSIMRAPGPQHF; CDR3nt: TGTGCCAGTAGTATAATGAGGGCCCCGGGGCCCCAGCATTTT
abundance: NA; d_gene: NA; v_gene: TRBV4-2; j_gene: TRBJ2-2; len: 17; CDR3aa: CASSQAPGTPNTGELFF; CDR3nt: TGTGCCAGCAGCCAGGCCCCCGGGACACCGAACACCGGGGAGCTGTTTTTT
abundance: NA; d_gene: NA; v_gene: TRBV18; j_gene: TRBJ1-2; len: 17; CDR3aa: CASSPLSGQPTNYGYTF; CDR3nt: TGTGCCAGCTCACCACTTTCGGGACAACCCACTAACTATGGCTACACCTTC
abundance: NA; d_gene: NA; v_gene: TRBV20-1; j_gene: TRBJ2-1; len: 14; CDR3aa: CSASTLADNNEQFF; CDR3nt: TGCAGTGCTAGTACGTTAGCGGACAACAATGAGCAGTTCTTC
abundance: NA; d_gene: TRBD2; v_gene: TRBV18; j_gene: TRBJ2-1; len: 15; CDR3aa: CASSDGTSADNEQFF; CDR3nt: TGTGCCAGCTCCGATGGGACTAGCGCGGACAATGAGCAGTTCTTC
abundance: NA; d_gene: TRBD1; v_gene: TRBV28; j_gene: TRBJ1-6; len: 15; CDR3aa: CASSFMTGGRSPLHF; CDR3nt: TGTGCCAGCAGTTTTATGACAGGGGGCAGGTCACCCCTCCACTTT
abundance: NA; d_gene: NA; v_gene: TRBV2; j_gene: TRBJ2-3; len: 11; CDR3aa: CASSGVATQYF; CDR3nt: TGTGCCAGCAGTGGGGTTGCTACGCAGTATTTT
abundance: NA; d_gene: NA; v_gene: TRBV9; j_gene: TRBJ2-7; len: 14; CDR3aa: CASSVGSDSYEQYF; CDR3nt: TGTGCCAGCAGCGTAGGGTCAGACTCCTACGAGCAGTACTTC
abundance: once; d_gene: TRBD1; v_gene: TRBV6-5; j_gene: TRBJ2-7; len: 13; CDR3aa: CASSVSRGYEQYF; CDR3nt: TGTGCCAGCAGCGTGTCCAGGGGGTACGAGCAGTACTTC
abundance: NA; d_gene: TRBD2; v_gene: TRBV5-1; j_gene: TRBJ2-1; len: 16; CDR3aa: CASSLQLAGGLNEQFF; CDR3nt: TGCGCCAGCAGCTTGCAACTAGCGGGGGGTCTCAATGAGCAGTTCTTC
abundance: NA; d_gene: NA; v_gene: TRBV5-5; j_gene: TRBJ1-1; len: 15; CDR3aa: CASSLGQGYGGEAFF; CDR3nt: TGTGCCAGCAGCTTGGGGCAGGGGTATGGGGGCGAAGCTTTCTTT
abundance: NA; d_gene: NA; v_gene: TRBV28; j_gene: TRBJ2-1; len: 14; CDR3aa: CASSPGSSYNEQFF; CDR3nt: TGTGCCAGCAGCCCGGGGAGCTCCTACAATGAGCAGTTCTTC
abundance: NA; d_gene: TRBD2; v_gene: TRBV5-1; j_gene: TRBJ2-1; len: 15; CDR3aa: CASSDPREGYNEQFF; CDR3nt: TGCGCCAGCAGCGATCCGCGGGAGGGCTACAATGAGCAGTTCTTC
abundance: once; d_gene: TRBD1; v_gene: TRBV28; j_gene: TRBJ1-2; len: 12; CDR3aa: CANRDRASGYTF; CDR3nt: TGTGCCAATAGGGACAGGGCTTCCGGCTACACCTTC
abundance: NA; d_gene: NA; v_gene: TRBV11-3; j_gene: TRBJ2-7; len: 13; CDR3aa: CASSPQGDYEQYF; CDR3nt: TGTGCCAGCAGCCCCCAGGGTGACTACGAGCAGTACTTC
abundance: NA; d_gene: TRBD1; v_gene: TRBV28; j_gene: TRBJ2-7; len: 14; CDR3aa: CASSGQGGGYEQYF; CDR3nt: TGTGCCAGCAGCGGACAAGGGGGCGGCTACGAGCAGTACTTC
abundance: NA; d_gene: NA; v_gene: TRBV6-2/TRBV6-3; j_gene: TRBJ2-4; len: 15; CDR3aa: CASSYSRSAENIQYF; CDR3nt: TGTGCCAGCAGTTACTCCCGGAGTGCCGAAAACATTCAGTACTTC
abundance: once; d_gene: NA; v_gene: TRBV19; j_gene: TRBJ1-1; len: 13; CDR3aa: CASSLTANTEAFF; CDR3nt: TGTGCCAGTAGTCTCACAGCGAACACTGAAGCTTTCTTT
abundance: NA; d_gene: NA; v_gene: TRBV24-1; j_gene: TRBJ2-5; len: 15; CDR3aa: CATSGRGGFQETQYF; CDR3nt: TGTGCCACCAGTGGCCGGGGCGGGTTCCAAGAGACCCAGTACTTC
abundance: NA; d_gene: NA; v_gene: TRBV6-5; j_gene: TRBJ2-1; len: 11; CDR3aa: CASREYNEQFF; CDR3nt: TGTGCCAGCAGGGAGTACAATGAGCAGTTCTTC
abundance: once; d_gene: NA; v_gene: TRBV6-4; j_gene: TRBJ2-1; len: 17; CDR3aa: CASSDSPTTYGVDEQFF; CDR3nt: TGTGCCAGCAGTGACTCCCCAACCACCTACGGGGTCGATGAGCAGTTCTTC
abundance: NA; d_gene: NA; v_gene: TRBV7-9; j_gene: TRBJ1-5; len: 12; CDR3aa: CASSLQDQPQHF; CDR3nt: TGTGCCAGCAGCTTACAGGATCAGCCCCAGCATTTT
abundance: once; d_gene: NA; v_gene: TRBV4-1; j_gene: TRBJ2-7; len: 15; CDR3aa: CASSQVEGESYEQYF; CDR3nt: TGCGCCAGCAGCCAAGTTGAGGGGGAATCCTACGAGCAGTACTTC
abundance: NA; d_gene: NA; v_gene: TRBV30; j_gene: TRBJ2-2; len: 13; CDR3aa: CAWSVGGTGELFF; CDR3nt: TGTGCCTGGAGTGTAGGCGGCACCGGGGAGCTGTTTTTT
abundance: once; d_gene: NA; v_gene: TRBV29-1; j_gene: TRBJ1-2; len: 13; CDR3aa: CSVEVSTGYGYTF; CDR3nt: TGCAGCGTTGAAGTCTCGACAGGTTATGGCTACACCTTC